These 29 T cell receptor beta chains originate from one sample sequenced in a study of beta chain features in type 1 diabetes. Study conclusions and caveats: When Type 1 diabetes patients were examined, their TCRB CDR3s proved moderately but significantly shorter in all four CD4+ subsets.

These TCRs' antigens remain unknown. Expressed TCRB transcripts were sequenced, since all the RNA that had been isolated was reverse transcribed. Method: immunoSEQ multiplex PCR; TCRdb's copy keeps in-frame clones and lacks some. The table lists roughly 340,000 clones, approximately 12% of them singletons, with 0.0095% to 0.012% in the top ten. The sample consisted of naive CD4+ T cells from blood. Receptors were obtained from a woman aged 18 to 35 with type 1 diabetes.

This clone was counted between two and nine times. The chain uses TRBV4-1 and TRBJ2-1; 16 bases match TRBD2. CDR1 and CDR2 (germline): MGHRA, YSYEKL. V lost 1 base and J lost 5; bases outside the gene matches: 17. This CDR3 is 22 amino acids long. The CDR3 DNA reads TGCGCCAGCAGCCAAGCGGGAGGGAAGGGACTAGCGGGGGGGCCGCGAAACAATGAGCAGTTCTTC. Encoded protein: CASSQAGGKGLAGGPRNNEQFF.

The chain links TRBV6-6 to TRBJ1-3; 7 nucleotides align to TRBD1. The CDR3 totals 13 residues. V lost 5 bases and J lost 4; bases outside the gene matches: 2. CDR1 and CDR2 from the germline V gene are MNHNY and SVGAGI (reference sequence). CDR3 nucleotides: TGTGCCAGCAGTCGGGACAGCGGAAACACCATATATTTT. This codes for CASSRDSGNTIYF.

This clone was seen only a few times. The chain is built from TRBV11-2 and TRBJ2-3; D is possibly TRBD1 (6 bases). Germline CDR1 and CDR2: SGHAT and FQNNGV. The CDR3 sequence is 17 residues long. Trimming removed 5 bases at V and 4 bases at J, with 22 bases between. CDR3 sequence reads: CASSLRQAPFGPDTQYF. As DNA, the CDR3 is TGTGCCAGCAGCCTAAGACAGGCCCCCTTTGGTCCAGATACGCAGTATTTT.

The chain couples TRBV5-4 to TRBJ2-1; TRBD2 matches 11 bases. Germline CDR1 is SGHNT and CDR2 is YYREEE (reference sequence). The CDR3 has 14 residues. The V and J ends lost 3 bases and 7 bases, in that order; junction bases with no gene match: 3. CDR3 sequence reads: CASSWGTSGNEQFF. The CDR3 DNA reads TGTGCCAGCAGCTGGGGGACTAGCGGAAATGAGCAGTTCTTC.

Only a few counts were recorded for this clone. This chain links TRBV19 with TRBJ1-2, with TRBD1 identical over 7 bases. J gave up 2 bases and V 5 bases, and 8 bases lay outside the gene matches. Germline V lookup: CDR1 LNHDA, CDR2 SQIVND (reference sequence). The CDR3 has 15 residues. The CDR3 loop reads CASSFPGQPNYGYTF. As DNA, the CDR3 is TGTGCCAGTAGTTTCCCGGGACAGCCCAACTATGGCTACACCTTC.

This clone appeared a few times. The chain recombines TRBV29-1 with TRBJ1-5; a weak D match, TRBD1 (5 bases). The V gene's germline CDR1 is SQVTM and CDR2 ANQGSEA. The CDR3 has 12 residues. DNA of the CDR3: TGCAGTACCCGGGACTCGGACCAGCCCCAGCATTTT. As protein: CSTRDSDQPQHF.

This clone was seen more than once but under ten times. CDR3 DNA sequence: TGTGCCAGCTCAACGGGGTCCGAGGGGCCCCAGCATTTT. This encodes CASSTGSEGPQHF. The chain uses TRBV18 and TRBJ1-5; D is ambiguous. CDR3 length equals 13 residues. V lost 5 bases to trimming and J lost 9 bases, with 14 bases between them. Germline V gene data show CDR1 as KGHSH and CDR2 as LQKENI.

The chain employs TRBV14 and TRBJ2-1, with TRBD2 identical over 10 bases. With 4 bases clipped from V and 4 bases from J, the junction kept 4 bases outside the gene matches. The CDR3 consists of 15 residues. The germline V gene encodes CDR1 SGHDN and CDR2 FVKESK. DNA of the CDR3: TGTGCCAGCAGCCCACTAGCGGGGACGTACAATGAGCAGTTCTTC. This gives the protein CASSPLAGTYNEQFF.

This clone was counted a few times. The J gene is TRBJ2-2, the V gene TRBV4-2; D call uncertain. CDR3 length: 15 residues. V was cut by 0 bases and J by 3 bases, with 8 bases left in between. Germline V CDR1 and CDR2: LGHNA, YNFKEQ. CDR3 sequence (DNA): TGTGCCAGCAGCCAAGATCGAGATTACACCGGGGAGCTGTTTTTT. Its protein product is CASSQDRDYTGELFF.

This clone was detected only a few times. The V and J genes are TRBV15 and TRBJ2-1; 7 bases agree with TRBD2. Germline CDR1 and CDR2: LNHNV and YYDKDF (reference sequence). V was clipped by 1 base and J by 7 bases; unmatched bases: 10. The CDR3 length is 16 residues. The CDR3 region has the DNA TGTGCCACCAGCAGAGGAGGAGCGGGATGGGGAAATGAGCAGTTCTTC. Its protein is CATSRGGAGWGNEQFF.

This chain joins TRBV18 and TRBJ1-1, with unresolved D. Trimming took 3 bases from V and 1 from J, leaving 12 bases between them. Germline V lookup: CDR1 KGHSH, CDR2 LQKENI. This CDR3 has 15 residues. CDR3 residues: CASSPSMRQNTEAFF. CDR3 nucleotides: TGTGCCAGCTCACCGTCGATGCGGCAGAACACTGAAGCTTTCTTT.

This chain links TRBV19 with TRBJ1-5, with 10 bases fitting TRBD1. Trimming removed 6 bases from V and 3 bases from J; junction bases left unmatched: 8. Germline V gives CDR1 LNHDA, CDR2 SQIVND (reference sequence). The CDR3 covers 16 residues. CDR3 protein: CASRGQGRSNNQPQHF. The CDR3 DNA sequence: TGTGCCAGTAGGGGACAGGGGAGAAGTAACAATCAGCCCCAGCATTTT.

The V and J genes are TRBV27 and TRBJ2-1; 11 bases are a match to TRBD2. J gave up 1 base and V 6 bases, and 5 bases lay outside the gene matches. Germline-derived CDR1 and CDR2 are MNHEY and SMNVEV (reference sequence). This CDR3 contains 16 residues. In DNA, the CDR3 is TGTGCCAGCAGACTAGCGGGGGTGGAATCCTACAATGAGCAGTTCTTC. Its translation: CASRLAGVESYNEQFF.

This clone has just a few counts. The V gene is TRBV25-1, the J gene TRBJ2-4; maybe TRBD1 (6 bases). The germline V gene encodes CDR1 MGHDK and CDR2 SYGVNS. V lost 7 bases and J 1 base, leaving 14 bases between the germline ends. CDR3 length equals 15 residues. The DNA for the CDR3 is TGTGCCAGCACCCTGACAGGAGACGCCAAAAACATTCAGTACTTC. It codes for CASTLTGDAKNIQYF.

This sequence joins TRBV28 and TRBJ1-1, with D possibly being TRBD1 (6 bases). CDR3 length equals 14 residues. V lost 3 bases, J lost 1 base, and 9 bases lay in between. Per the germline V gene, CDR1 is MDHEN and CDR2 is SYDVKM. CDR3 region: CASSLGHKNTEAFF. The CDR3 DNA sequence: TGTGCCAGCAGTTTGGGACACAAGAACACTGAAGCTTTCTTT.

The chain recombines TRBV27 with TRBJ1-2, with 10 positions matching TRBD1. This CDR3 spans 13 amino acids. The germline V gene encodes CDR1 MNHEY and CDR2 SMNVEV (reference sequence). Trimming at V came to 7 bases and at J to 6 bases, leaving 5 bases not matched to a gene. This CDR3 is CASTRGQGNGYTF. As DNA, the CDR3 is TGTGCCAGCACGCGGGGACAGGGGAATGGCTACACCTTC.

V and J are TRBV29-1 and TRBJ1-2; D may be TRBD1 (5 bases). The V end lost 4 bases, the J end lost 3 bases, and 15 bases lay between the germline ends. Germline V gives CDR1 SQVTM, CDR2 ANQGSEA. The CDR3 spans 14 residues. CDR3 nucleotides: TGCAGCGTTGCTTGGGGGGGTACCCACTATGGCTACACCTTC. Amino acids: CSVAWGGTHYGYTF.

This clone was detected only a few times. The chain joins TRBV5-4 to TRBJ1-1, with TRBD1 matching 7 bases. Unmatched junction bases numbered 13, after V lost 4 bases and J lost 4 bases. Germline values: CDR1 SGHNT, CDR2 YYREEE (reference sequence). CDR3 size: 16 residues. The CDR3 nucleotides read TGTGCCAGCAGCCCCCGACAGGGCGTTGTTGGCACTGAAGCTTTCTTT. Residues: CASSPRQGVVGTEAFF.

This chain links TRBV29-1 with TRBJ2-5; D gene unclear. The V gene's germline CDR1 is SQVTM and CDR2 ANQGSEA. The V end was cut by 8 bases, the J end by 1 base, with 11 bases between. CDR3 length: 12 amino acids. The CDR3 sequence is CSTSRVQETQYF. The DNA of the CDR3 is TGCAGCACCAGCCGGGTCCAAGAGACCCAGTACTTC.

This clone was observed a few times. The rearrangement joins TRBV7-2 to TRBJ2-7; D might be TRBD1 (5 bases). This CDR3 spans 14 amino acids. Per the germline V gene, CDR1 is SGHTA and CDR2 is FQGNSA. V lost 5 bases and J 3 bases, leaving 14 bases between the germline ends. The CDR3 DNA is TGTGCCAGCAGCCCACCCCCAGGACACTACGAGCAGTACTTC. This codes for CASSPPPGHYEQYF.

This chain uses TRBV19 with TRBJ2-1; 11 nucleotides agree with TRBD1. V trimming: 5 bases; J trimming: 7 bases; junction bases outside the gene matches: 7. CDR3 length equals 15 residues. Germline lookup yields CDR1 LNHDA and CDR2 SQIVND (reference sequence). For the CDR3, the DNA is TGTGCCAGTAGTGACCGGGACAGGGGGTTGAATGAGCAGTTCTTC. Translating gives CASSDRDRGLNEQFF.

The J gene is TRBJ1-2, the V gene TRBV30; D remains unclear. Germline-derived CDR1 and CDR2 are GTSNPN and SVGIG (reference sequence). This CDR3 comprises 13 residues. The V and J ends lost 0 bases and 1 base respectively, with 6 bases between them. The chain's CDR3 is CAWSVGSNYGYTF. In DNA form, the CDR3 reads TGTGCCTGGAGTGTAGGGAGTAACTATGGCTACACCTTC.

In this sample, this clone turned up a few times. In nucleotides, the CDR3 is TGCGCCAGCAGCCAGGGACTAGCGGGCGGTGGCTATGAGCAGTTCTTC. It yields the protein CASSQGLAGGGYEQFF. The chain joins TRBV4-1 to TRBJ2-1, with 12 nucleotides matching TRBD2. The J segment lost 8 bases and the V segment lost 3 bases, leaving 8 bases of the junction unmatched. This CDR3 contains 16 residues. CDR1 is MGHRA and CDR2 is YSYEKL in the germline V gene.

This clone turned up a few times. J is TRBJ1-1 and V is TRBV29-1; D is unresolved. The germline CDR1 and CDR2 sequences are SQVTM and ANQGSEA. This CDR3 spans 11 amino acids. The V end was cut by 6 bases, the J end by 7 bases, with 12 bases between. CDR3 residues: CSVGGWGEAFF. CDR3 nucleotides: TGCAGCGTAGGAGGGTGGGGTGAAGCTTTCTTT.

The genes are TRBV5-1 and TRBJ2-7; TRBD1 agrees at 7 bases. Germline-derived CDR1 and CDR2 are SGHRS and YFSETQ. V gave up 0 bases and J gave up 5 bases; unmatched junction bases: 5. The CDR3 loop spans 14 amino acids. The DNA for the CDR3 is TGCGCCAGCAGCTTGGGGACAGGTTCCAACGAGCAGTACTTC. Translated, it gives CASSLGTGSNEQYF.

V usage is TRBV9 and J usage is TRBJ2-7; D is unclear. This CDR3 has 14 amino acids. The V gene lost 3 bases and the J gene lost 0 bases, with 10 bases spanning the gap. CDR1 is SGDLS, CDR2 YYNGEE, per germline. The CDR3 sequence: CASSASTSSYEQYF. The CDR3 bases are TGTGCCAGCAGCGCCTCTACCTCCTCCTACGAGCAGTACTTC. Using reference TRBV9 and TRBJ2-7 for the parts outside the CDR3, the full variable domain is DSGVTQTPKHLITATGQRVTLRCSPRSGDLSVYWYQQSLDQGLQFLIQYYNGEERAKGNILERFSAQQFPDLHSELNLSSLELGDSALYFCASSASTSSYEQYFGPGTRLTVT.

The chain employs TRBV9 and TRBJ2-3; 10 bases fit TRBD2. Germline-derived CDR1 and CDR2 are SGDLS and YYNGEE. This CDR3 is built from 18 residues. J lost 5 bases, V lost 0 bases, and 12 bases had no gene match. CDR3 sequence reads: CASSVESGRASLRDTQYF. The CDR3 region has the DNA TGTGCCAGCAGCGTAGAAAGCGGGAGGGCCTCTTTACGAGATACGCAGTATTTT. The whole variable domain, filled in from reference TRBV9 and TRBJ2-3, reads DSGVTQTPKHLITATGQRVTLRCSPRSGDLSVYWYQQSLDQGLQFLIQYYNGEERAKGNILERFSAQQFPDLHSELNLSSLELGDSALYFCASSVESGRASLRDTQYFGPGTRLTVL.

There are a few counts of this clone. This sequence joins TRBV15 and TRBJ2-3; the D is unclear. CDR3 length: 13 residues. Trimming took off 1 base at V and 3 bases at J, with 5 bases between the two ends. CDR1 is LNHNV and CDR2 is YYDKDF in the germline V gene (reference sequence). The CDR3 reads CATSRALTDTQYF. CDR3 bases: TGTGCCACCAGCAGAGCCCTTACAGATACGCAGTATTTT.

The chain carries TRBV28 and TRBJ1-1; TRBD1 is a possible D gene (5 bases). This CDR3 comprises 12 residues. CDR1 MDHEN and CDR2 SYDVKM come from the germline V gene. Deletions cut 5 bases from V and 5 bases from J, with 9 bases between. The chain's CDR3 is CASSAGGTEAFF. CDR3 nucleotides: TGTGCCAGCAGTGCGGGGGGGACTGAAGCTTTCTTT. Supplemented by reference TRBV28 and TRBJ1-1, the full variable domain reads DVKVTQSSRYLVKRTGEKVFLECVQDMDHENMFWYRQDPGLGLRLIYFSYDVKMKEKGDIPEGYSVSREKKERFSLILESASTNQTSMYLCASSAGGTEAFFGQGTRLTVV.